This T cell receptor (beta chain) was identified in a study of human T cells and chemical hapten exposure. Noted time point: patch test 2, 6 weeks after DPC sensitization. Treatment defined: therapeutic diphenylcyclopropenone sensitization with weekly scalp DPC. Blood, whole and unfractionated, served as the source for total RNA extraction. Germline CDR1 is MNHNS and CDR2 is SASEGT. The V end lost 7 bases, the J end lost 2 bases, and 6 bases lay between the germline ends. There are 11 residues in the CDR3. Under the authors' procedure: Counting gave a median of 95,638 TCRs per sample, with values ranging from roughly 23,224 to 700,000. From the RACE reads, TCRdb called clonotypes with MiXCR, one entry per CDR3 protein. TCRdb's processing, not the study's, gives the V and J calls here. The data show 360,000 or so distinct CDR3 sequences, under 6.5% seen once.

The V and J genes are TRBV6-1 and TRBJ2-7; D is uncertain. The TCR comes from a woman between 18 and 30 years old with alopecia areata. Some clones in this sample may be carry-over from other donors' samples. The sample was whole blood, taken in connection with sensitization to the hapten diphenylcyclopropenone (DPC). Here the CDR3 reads CASKRTYEQYF. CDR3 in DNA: TGTGCCAGCAAAAGGACCTACGAGCAGTACTTC.